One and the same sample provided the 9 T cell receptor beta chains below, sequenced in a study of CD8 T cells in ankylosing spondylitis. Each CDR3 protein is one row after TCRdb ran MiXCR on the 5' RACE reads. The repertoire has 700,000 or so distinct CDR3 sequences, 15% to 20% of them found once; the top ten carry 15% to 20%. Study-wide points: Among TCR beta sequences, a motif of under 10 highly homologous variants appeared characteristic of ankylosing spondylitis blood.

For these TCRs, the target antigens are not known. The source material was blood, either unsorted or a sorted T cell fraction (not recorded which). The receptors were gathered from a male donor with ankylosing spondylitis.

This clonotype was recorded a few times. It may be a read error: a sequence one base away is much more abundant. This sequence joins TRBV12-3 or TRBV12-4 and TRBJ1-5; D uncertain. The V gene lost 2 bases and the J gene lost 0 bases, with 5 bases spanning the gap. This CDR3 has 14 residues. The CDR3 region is CASSLKDSNQPQHF. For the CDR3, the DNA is TGTGCCAGCAGTTTAAAGGATAGCAATCAGCCCCAGCATTTT.

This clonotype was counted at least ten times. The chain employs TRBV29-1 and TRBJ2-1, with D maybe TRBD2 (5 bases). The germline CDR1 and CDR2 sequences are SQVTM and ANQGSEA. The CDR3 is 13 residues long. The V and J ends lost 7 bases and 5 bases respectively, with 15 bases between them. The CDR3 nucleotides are TGCAGCGGCTCAGTGGGAGAGCACAATGAGCAGTTCTTC. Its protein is CSGSVGEHNEQFF.

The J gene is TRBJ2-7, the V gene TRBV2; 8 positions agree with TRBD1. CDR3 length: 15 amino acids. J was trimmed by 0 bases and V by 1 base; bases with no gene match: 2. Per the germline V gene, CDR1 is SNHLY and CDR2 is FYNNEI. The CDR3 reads CASSEEGTGSYEQYF. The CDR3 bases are TGTGCCAGCAGTGAAGAAGGGACAGGCTCCTACGAGCAGTACTTC.

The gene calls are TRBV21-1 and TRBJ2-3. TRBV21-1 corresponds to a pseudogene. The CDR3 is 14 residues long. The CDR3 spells CASSKVVGTDTQYF. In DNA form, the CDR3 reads TGTGCCAGCAGCAAAGTGGTGGGCACAGATACGCAGTATTTT.

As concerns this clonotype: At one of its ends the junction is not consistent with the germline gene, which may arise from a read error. The CDR3 spells CASSLSPPRSDF. The CDR3 coding sequence is TGTGCCAGCAGTTTATCGCCCCCTCGCTCAGACTTC. This chain joins TRBV27 and TRBJ2-4; D remains ambiguous. This CDR3 is built from 12 residues. Germline V gene data show CDR1 as MNHEY and CDR2 as SMNVEV (reference sequence).

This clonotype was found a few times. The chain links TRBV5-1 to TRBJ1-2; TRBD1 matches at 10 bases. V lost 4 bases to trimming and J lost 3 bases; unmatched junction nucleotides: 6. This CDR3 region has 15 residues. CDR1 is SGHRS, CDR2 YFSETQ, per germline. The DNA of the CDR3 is TGCGCCAGCAGCCAAGTGACAGGGGGCGACTATGGCTACACCTTC. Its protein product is CASSQVTGGDYGYTF. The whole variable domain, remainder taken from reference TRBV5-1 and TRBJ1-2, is KAGVTQTPRYLIKTRGQQVTLSCSPISGHRSVSWYQQTPGQGLQFLFEYFSETQRNKGNFPGRFSGRQFSNSRSEMNVSTLELGDSALYLCASSQVTGGDYGYTFGSGTRLTVV.

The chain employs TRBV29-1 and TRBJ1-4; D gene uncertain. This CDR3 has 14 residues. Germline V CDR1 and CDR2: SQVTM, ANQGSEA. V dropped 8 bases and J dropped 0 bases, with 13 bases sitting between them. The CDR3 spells CSSGGRATNEKLFF. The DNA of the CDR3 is TGCAGCTCCGGTGGCCGCGCAACTAATGAAAAACTGTTTTTT.

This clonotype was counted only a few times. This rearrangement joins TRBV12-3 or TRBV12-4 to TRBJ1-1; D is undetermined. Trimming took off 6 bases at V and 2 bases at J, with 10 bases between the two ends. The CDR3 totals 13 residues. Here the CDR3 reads CASSIKLNTEAFF. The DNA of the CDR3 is TGTGCCAGCAGCATTAAACTAAACACTGAAGCTTTCTTT.

The CDR3 DNA follows: TGTGCCAGCAGCCAAACACCTAACAATCAGCCCCAGCATTTT. Protein product: CASSQTPNNQPQHF. The chain joins TRBV4-2 to TRBJ1-5; D call uncertain. This CDR3 contains 14 residues. The germline V and J ends were trimmed by 2 bases and 3 bases, with 8 bases remaining between them. The germline V gene encodes CDR1 LGHNA and CDR2 YNFKEQ.